A single T cell receptor beta chain is shown here with its context. Authors' methods: Estimated nucleated cell counts came from reference gene primer amplification. The data were produced by immunoSEQ multiplex PCR, yet TCRdb's version contains in-frame clones alone and is incomplete. V, J and clone size are those of that table, while D and trimming were read from the DNA. The data show 55,000 to 95,000 clones, with 75% to 85% seen just once and 20% to 25% held by the top ten. This entry belongs to a study of blood T cell repertoires in COVID-19. Study background: The origin of the acute and convalescent COVID-19 samples was the United States, Italy and Spain. In each case, the material was cDNA or gDNA derived from T cells, B-cell-depleted T cells, or PBMCs.

Germline CDR1 reads SEHNR; CDR2 reads FQNEAQ (reference sequence). CDR3 length: 14 amino acids. V was pared by 2 bases and J by 4 bases, with 11 bases between. This clonotype was obtained from a woman in her 70s with acute or convalescent COVID-19. This chain links TRBV7-9 with TRBJ1-2, with D tentatively TRBD1 (6 bases). The specimen sequenced was peripheral blood. The CDR3 sequence is CASSLQGLSYGYTF. The DNA for the CDR3 is TGTGCCAGCAGCTTACAGGGGTTAAGCTATGGCTACACCTTC.